A single sample gave rise to the 27 T cell receptor beta chains below, sequenced in a study of blood T cell repertoires in COVID-19. Data came from immunoSEQ multiplex PCR; TCRdb stores just in-frame clones and leaves some out. The table records about 160,000 clones, roughly 87% of them present only once. Specimen: peripheral blood. The receptors originated from a woman aged 60 to 75 who had recovered from COVID-19.

V gene TRBV6-1 combines with J gene TRBJ1-3, with no clear D. In germline, CDR1 is MNHNS, CDR2 SASEGT. CDR3 length: 15 residues. V lost 1 base to trimming and J lost 4 bases, with 11 bases between them. In DNA, the CDR3 is TGTGCCAGCAGTGAAGGGGCCATGGGCGGAAACACCATATATTTT. It is translated as CASSEGAMGGNTIYF.

V usage is TRBV7-9 and J usage is TRBJ1-3, with TRBD1 matching over 10 bases. Losses at the gene ends were 1 base for V and 8 bases for J; bases not matched to a gene: 14. This CDR3 comprises 18 residues. Germline V CDR1 and CDR2: SEHNR, FQNEAQ (reference sequence). The CDR3 DNA reads as TGTGCCAGCAGCTTAGATCGGGACAGGGGAAGTCCTGGGGACACCATATATTTT. Translated, it gives CASSLDRDRGSPGDTIYF.

The chain carries TRBV3-1 (or the pseudogene TRBV3-2) and TRBJ2-3; maybe TRBD2 (6 bases). Trimming took off 1 base at V and 4 bases at J, with 12 bases between the two ends. Germline lookup yields CDR1 LGHDT and CDR2 YNNKEL (reference sequence). CDR3 length: 15 amino acids. CDR3 loop: CASSQGGGKADTQYF. CDR3 sequence (DNA): TGTGCCAGCAGCCAAGGTGGGGGGAAAGCAGATACGCAGTATTTT.

The chain employs TRBV6-2 or TRBV6-3 and TRBJ1-5; a possible D gene is TRBD1 (6 bases). Germline values: CDR1 MNHEY, CDR2 SVGEGT. This CDR3 is built from 14 residues. V was trimmed by 7 bases and J by 9 bases, leaving 19 bases between them. In DNA form, the CDR3 reads TGTGCCAGCACCCCGGCAGGGGCCCGACGGCCCCAGCATTTT. As protein: CASTPAGARRPQHF.

The CDR3 loop is CASSYSRIRGTEAFF. The CDR3 nucleotides are TGTGCCAGCAGTTACAGCCGAATACGGGGCACTGAAGCTTTCTTT. The chain recombines TRBV28 with TRBJ1-1; no reliable D call. Germline loops: CDR1 MDHEN, CDR2 SYDVKM. CDR3 length: 15 amino acids. Trimming shortened V by 4 bases and J by 4 bases, and 16 bases separated the two germline ends.

Turning to this clone: One end of the junction varies from germline; a read error may be responsible. The chain carries TRBV6-1 and TRBJ1-6; 10 nucleotides agree with TRBD1. This CDR3 is built from 15 residues. Germline loops: CDR1 MNHNS, CDR2 SASEGT. DNA for the CDR3: TGTGCCAGCGGTGACCAAGGACAGGGGGTTTCACCCCTCCACTTT. It yields the protein CASGDQGQGVSPLHF.

This sequence joins TRBV3-1 (or the pseudogene TRBV3-2) and TRBJ2-3; D unclear. Germline CDR1 LGHDT, CDR2 YNNKEL (reference sequence). The CDR3 is 14 amino acids. V was pared by 0 bases and J by 6 bases, with 10 bases between. The CDR3 DNA reads as TGTGCCAGCAGCCAAGACGCTCAACGGGATACGCAGTATTTT. This sequence encodes CASSQDAQRDTQYF.

The CDR3 loop is CASSGIYNSPLHF. CDR3 nucleotides: TGTGCCAGCAGCGGTATCTATAATTCACCCCTCCACTTT. The V gene is TRBV9, the J gene TRBJ1-6; the D is unclear. The germline V gene has CDR1 SGDLS and CDR2 YYNGEE. Trimming removed 3 bases from V and 3 bases from J, with 4 bases in between. This CDR3 is 13 amino acids long.

In its sample, this clone was seen a few times. The rearrangement uses TRBV7-3 and TRBJ2-5; 7 bases are shared with TRBD1. Germline CDR1 and CDR2: SGHTA and FQGTGA. The CDR3 runs 16 residues. V shed 5 bases and J 5 bases; nucleotides not matched to a gene: 14. As DNA, the CDR3 is TGTGCCAGCAGCAGAAGGGGGCAGGGGAGTTTGGAGACCCAGTACTTC. It yields the protein CASSRRGQGSLETQYF.

In nucleotides, the CDR3 is TGTGCCATCAGTGAGTCGGTCAGGGAGGACGAGCAGTACTTC. Translating gives CAISESVREDEQYF. The rearrangement links TRBV10-3 to TRBJ2-7; a weak D match, TRBD2 (6 bases). The length of the CDR3 is 14 residues. Germline V CDR1 and CDR2: ENHRY, SYGVKD. V lost 0 bases and J 5 bases, leaving 11 bases between the germline ends.

V and J are TRBV4-3 and TRBJ2-2; D call uncertain. The germline CDR1 and CDR2 sequences are LGHNA and YSLEER. The CDR3 is made up of 13 amino acids. The ends were cut back, 1 base at V and 10 bases at J, with 10 bases in the middle. The CDR3 loop is CASSQVACMELFF. The CDR3 DNA is TGCGCCAGCAGCCAAGTCGCGTGTATGGAGCTGTTTTTT.

The rearrangement joins TRBV5-1 to TRBJ2-1; possibly TRBD1 for D (6 bases). V gave up 0 bases and J gave up 3 bases, with 7 bases separating them. Germline V gene sequence: CDR1 SGHRS, CDR2 YFSETQ. This CDR3 has 14 amino acids. The CDR3 sequence is CASSLADSYNEQFF. In DNA, the CDR3 is TGCGCCAGCAGCTTGGCGGACAGCTACAATGAGCAGTTCTTC.

The chain joins TRBV16 to TRBJ2-5; TRBD2 might be the D (5 bases). CDR3 length equals 13 residues. V lost 7 bases, J lost 1 base, and 10 bases lay in between. Germline lookup yields CDR1 KGHSY and CDR2 FQNENV. The CDR3 loop reads CASTRSGQETQYF. DNA for the CDR3: TGTGCCAGCACCCGAAGCGGCCAAGAGACCCAGTACTTC.

V usage is TRBV28 and J usage is TRBJ1-5; 7 bases align to TRBD1. Germline lookup yields CDR1 MDHEN and CDR2 SYDVKM. The CDR3 contains 16 residues. V lost 5 bases and J lost 5; bases outside the gene matches: 12. The CDR3 is CASSTFRGDGYQPQHF. The CDR3 DNA sequence: TGTGCCAGCAGTACTTTCAGGGGGGACGGATATCAGCCCCAGCATTTT.

This chain joins TRBV3-1 (or the pseudogene TRBV3-2) and TRBJ1-1; no definite D call. The CDR3 runs to 13 residues. The V gene lost 2 bases and the J gene lost 3 bases, with 7 bases spanning the gap. CDR1 LGHDT and CDR2 YNNKEL come from the germline V gene (reference sequence). CDR3 nucleotide sequence: TGTGCCAGCAGCCAAATGTCGTACACTGAAGCTTTCTTT. It codes for CASSQMSYTEAFF.

The V call is TRBV6-6, the J call TRBJ1-2; 8 bases agree with TRBD1. Germline lookup yields CDR1 MNHNY and CDR2 SVGAGI (reference sequence). CDR3 length: 15 residues. With V trimmed by 4 bases and J by 8 bases, 12 bases remained unmatched. CDR3 loop: CASSLIKGQAGGYTF. CDR3 nucleotide sequence: TGTGCCAGCAGTTTAATTAAGGGACAGGCTGGCGGCTACACCTTC.

This chain uses TRBV23-1 with TRBJ2-7; TRBD1 matches at 10 bases. TRBV23-1 is reported as an ORF; its role is uncertain. There are 15 residues in the CDR3. Unmatched junction bases numbered 9, after V lost 4 bases and J lost 6 bases. The CDR3 spells CASSRDRGRCPEQYF. The CDR3 bases are TGCGCCAGCAGTCGCGACAGGGGGCGCTGCCCCGAGCAGTACTTC.

The chain combines TRBV5-4 with TRBJ2-3; 9 bases are a match to TRBD1. Germline CDR1 reads SGHNT; CDR2 reads YYREEE (reference sequence). The CDR3 spans 15 residues. The V segment lost 5 bases and the J segment 5 bases; nucleotides outside the gene matches: 9. CDR3 coding DNA: TGTGCCAGCAGGACAGGGGGTAATTCGAAAGATACGCAGTATTTT. It specifies CASRTGGNSKDTQYF.

The chain joins TRBV24-1 to TRBJ1-5; D may be TRBD1 (6 bases). Trimming removed 9 bases at V and 0 bases at J, with 8 bases between. There are 13 residues in the CDR3. Germline V gene sequence: CDR1 KGHDR, CDR2 SFDVKD. CDR3 amino acids: CATAGDSNQPQHF. The CDR3 DNA reads as TGTGCCACCGCAGGGGATAGCAATCAGCCCCAGCATTTT.

This clone was recorded once. This chain links TRBV28 with TRBJ1-2; D is undetermined. The CDR3 covers 14 residues. CDR1 is MDHEN and CDR2 is SYDVKM in the germline V gene. V was shortened by 7 bases and J by 8 bases, with 20 bases between the two germline ends. CDR3 residues: CASNQRNNRAGYTF. The CDR3 coding sequence is TGTGCCAGCAACCAACGAAATAACAGAGCCGGCTACACCTTC.

The chain recombines TRBV18 with TRBJ1-1; possible D gene TRBD1, 6 bases. Deletions cut 1 base from V and 2 bases from J, with 17 bases between. Germline V lookup: CDR1 KGHSH, CDR2 LQKENI. CDR3 length: 17 residues. The CDR3 region is CASSPLPLSGVNTEAFF. CDR3 coding DNA: TGTGCCAGCTCACCACTGCCTCTATCAGGGGTAAACACTGAAGCTTTCTTT.

The V and J genes are TRBV5-4 and TRBJ2-1, with D unresolved. The CDR3 extends over 15 amino acids. Germline loops: CDR1 SGHNT, CDR2 YYREEE (reference sequence). Between the trimmed V and J ends, which lost 0 bases and 2 bases, there was a span of 9 bases. CDR3 loop: CASSLVEKAYNEQFF. The CDR3 nucleotides read TGTGCCAGCAGCTTGGTGGAGAAAGCCTACAATGAGCAGTTCTTC.

The chain couples TRBV28 to TRBJ1-1; no firm D call. Germline CDR1 MDHEN, CDR2 SYDVKM. Deletions cut 3 bases from V and 1 base from J, with 21 bases between. This CDR3 comprises 18 residues. The CDR3 nucleotides read TGTGCCAGCAGTTTTTTCTTCAATACGGGAAGCGGGAACACTGAAGCTTTCTTT. Translation: CASSFFFNTGSGNTEAFF.

The chain employs TRBV2 and TRBJ1-1; 8 bases agree with TRBD1. With V trimmed by 5 bases and J by 3 bases, 5 bases remained unmatched. The CDR3 runs 14 residues. The V gene's germline CDR1 is SNHLY and CDR2 FYNNEI. The CDR3 coding sequence is TGTGCCAGCAGTTCCCAGGGGGCAGACACTGAAGCTTTCTTT. Protein sequence: CASSSQGADTEAFF. Full variable domain (outside the CDR3, taken from reference TRBV2 and TRBJ1-1): EPEVTQTPSHQVTQMGQEVILRCVPISNHLYFYWYRQILGQKVEFLVSFYNNEISEKSEIFDDQFSVERPDGSNFTLKIRSTKLEDSAMYFCASSSQGADTEAFFGQGTRLTVV.

The chain has TRBV25-1 and TRBJ1-6; D unresolved. Germline V gene data show CDR1 as MGHDK and CDR2 as SYGVNS. CDR3 length: 14 amino acids. With 5 bases removed from V and 11 bases from J, the gap between germline ends came to 16 bases. For the CDR3, the DNA is TGTGCCAGCAGTCTTAACGGGGATGGGACACCCCTCCACTTT. As protein: CASSLNGDGTPLHF.

This clone was detected once. The CDR3 sequence is CASSQAGGAYNEQFF. Here the CDR3 DNA reads TGTGCCAGCAGCCAAGCAGGGGGCGCCTACAATGAGCAGTTCTTC. The V call is TRBV14, the J call TRBJ2-1, with 8 bases identical to TRBD1. Germline V gives CDR1 SGHDN, CDR2 FVKESK. Trimming took 1 base from V and 2 from J; bases not matched to a gene: 1. CDR3 length equals 15 residues.

This clone was seen only once. V usage is TRBV28 and J usage is TRBJ1-2, with D perhaps matching TRBD1 (6 bases). From germline, CDR1 is MDHEN and CDR2 SYDVKM. The V end was cut by 3 bases, the J end by 0 bases, with 14 bases between. The CDR3 has 16 residues. The CDR3 here is CASSFRGQISNYGYTF. CDR3 DNA: TGTGCCAGCAGTTTCCGCGGACAGATATCTAACTATGGCTACACCTTC.